The rows below give T cell receptor beta chains drawn from one sample of a study of neoadjuvant anti-PD-1 for oral cavity cancer. The method was immunoSEQ multiplex PCR; TCRdb's version includes in-frame clones alone and lacks a portion of them. The table lists some 11,000 clones, under 65% of them singletons, with around a quarter in the top ten. The sequences come from tumor tissue, collected before nivolumab (anti-PD-1) treatment. The receptors were gathered from a person aged 40 to 85 with oral cavity squamous cell carcinoma. CDR3s include the opening cysteine and the closing phenylalanine or tryptophan. D genes are given only for firm matches. Some rows have no size entry. The others give once, few or many, or a class for an expanded clone.

TRBD1,TRBV6-5,few,TRBJ2-7,TGTGCCAGCCGGGGACAGGGATTTACCTACGAGCAGTACTTC,CASRGQGFTYEQYF
-,TRBV6-5,once,TRBJ1-5,TGTGCCAGCACCACCCGGCGCAGCCGTCATCAGCCCCAGCATTTT,CASTTRRSRHQPQHF
-,TRBV28,-,TRBJ1-3,TGTGCCAGCAGTTTACACGGGCATGGAAACACCATATATTTT,CASSLHGHGNTIYF
TRBD1,TRBV25-1,-,TRBJ2-2,TGTGCCAGCAGATCACAGGGGTCCGGGGAGCTGTTTTTT,CASRSQGSGELFF
TRBD2,TRBV9,-,TRBJ2-3,TGTGCCAGCAGCGTAGGATTAGCGGGGAGAACAGATACGCAGTATTTT,CASSVGLAGRTDTQYF
-,TRBV19,-,TRBJ1-3,TGTGCCAGTACCCGAGGAATTGGAAACACCATATATTTT,CASTRGIGNTIYF
-,TRBV5-6,-,TRBJ2-3,TGTGCCAGCAGCTTTGGCGGGGTCACAGATACGCAGTATTTT,CASSFGGVTDTQYF
TRBD2,TRBV5-5,-,TRBJ2-7,TGTGCCAGCAGCTCGACTAGCGGGGGCTCCTACGAGCAGTACTTC,CASSSTSGGSYEQYF
-,TRBV2,-,TRBJ1-2,TGTGCCAGCAGTGCACCGGGCCCCGGCGGCTATGGCTACACCTTC,CASSAPGPGGYGYTF
TRBD1,TRBV7-3,-,TRBJ2-7,TGTGCCAGCAGCTTAATGGGACAGACCTCCTACGAGCAGTACTTC,CASSLMGQTSYEQYF
TRBD1,TRBV9,-,TRBJ1-3,TGTGCCAGCAGCGTAGAGGGGGGGACAGGTATCGGAAACACCATATATTTT,CASSVEGGTGIGNTIYF
TRBD1,TRBV5-4,-,TRBJ1-5,TGTGCCAGCAGCTTGTTTGCAGGGGGGGTAAGCAATCAGCCCCAGCATTTT,CASSLFAGGVSNQPQHF
-,TRBV7-9,-,TRBJ2-2,TGTGCCAGCAGCTTGCGGAACACCGGGGAGCTGTTTTTT,CASSLRNTGELFF